One and the same sample provided the 32 T cell receptor beta chains below, sequenced in a study of blood T cell repertoires in COVID-19. Clones were read by immunoSEQ multiplex PCR, and TCRdb kept only the in-frame ones, dropping some. The sample carries more than 95,000 clones, 75% to 90% recorded once. The sequencing sample was made of peripheral blood. Receptors were obtained from a woman of 80 years or more with COVID-19, enrolled during active disease.

This clone was recorded once. The chain combines TRBV19 with TRBJ2-1; 9 positions match TRBD2. From germline, CDR1 is LNHDA and CDR2 SQIVND (reference sequence). Trimming removed 1 base from V and 2 bases from J; junction bases left unmatched: 3. This CDR3 contains 16 residues. As DNA, the CDR3 is TGTGCCAGTAGTATAGCAGGCGGGAGGGCCTACAATGAGCAGTTCTTC. Amino acid sequence: CASSIAGGRAYNEQFF. The variable domain in full, with the rest retrieved from reference TRBV19 and TRBJ2-1, is DGGITQSPKYLFRKEGQNVTLSCEQNLNHDAMYWYRQDPGQGLRLIYYSQIVNDFQKGDIAEGYSVSREKKESFPLTVTSAQKNPTAFYLCASSIAGGRAYNEQFFGPGTRLTVL.

The genes are TRBV6-6 and TRBJ2-2; 10 bases fit TRBD1. Losses at the gene ends were 10 bases for V and 4 bases for J; bases not matched to a gene: 6. CDR1 MNHNY and CDR2 SVGAGI come from the germline V gene (reference sequence). The CDR3 contains 14 residues. The CDR3 bases are TGTGCCACCATTCGGACAGGGGGCACCGGGGAGCTGTTTTTT. It is translated as CATIRTGGTGELFF.

This clone was seen only once. The genes are TRBV27 and TRBJ2-7; TRBD1 is a possible D gene (5 bases). Between the trimmed V and J ends, which lost 3 bases and 4 bases, there was a span of 16 bases. Germline CDR1 MNHEY, CDR2 SMNVEV (reference sequence). This CDR3 has 15 amino acids. The CDR3 bases are TGTGCCAGCAGTTTTATATGGGGCAGAGGATACGAGCAGTACTTC. Protein product: CASSFIWGRGYEQYF.

This sequence joins TRBV10-3 and TRBJ2-7, with 10 bases that match TRBD1. V lost 4 bases, J lost 7 bases, and 4 bases stayed unmatched. The CDR3 consists of 13 residues. The V gene's germline CDR1 is ENHRY and CDR2 SYGVKD. In DNA, the CDR3 is TGTGCCATCAGTGGACAGGGGGCTGTTGAGCAGTACTTC. It yields the protein CAISGQGAVEQYF.

The chain recombines TRBV2 with TRBJ2-2; TRBD1 is a possible D gene (6 bases). V was pared by 6 bases and J by 0 bases, with 11 bases between. Germline CDR1 SNHLY, CDR2 FYNNEI. This CDR3 has 15 residues. In DNA, the CDR3 is TGTGCCAGCAGGGCGGACAGTTCGAACACCGGGGAGCTGTTTTTT. The encoded protein is CASRADSSNTGELFF.

The chain carries TRBV4-3 and TRBJ2-7; 8 bases agree with TRBD1. Trimming cost V 0 bases and J 3 bases; bases outside gene matches: 4. CDR1 and CDR2 (germline): LGHNA, YSLEER. This CDR3 region has 15 residues. The CDR3, as DNA: TGCGCCAGCAGCCAAGAACAAGGACAGGGCTACGAGCAGTACTTC. This sequence encodes CASSQEQGQGYEQYF.

The rearrangement links TRBV13 to TRBJ2-3; 8 nucleotides match TRBD1. V shed 5 bases, J shed 2 bases, and the junction held 12 bases outside the gene matches. This CDR3 has 17 amino acids. Germline V gene sequence: CDR1 PRHDT, CDR2 FYEKMQ (reference sequence). This CDR3 is CASSPPGGAFSTDTQYF. CDR3 nucleotide sequence: TGTGCCAGCAGCCCGCCAGGGGGCGCTTTCTCCACAGATACGCAGTATTTT.

The V gene is TRBV5-1, the J gene TRBJ1-4, with D possibly TRBD1 on 5 matching bases. This CDR3 has 14 amino acids. Trimming stripped 5 bases from V and 3 bases from J, with 11 bases between. The germline V gene has CDR1 SGHRS and CDR2 YFSETQ. CDR3 loop: CASSLEGANEKLFF. CDR3 nucleotides: TGCGCCAGCAGTCTAGAAGGGGCTAATGAAAAACTGTTTTTT.

This rearrangement joins TRBV6-5 to TRBJ2-1; TRBD2 matches at 10 bases. Germline V lookup: CDR1 MNHEY, CDR2 SVGAGI. J was trimmed by 0 bases and V by 9 bases; bases with no gene match: 5. CDR3 length equals 15 residues. The CDR3 coding sequence is TGTGCCAGTGGGACTAGCGAAAACTCCTACAATGAGCAGTTCTTC. Residues: CASGTSENSYNEQFF.

The chain uses TRBV10-3 and TRBJ1-2; maybe TRBD1 (6 bases). CDR1 and CDR2 (germline): ENHRY, SYGVKD. V dropped 6 bases and J dropped 3 bases, with 20 bases sitting between them. The length of the CDR3 is 16 residues. The CDR3 DNA reads as TGTGCCATCAGGATTATTGACAGGCAAGACTACTATGGCTACACCTTC. Translating it yields CAIRIIDRQDYYGYTF.

V gene TRBV4-2 combines with J gene TRBJ1-6; 7 bases are shared with TRBD1. The CDR3 has 15 residues. CDR1 and CDR2 from the germline V gene are LGHNA and YNFKEQ. The V gene end was trimmed by 0 bases and the J gene end by 9 bases; junction bases not matched to a gene: 5. The CDR3 nucleotides read TGTGCCAGCAGCCAAGATGCGACAGGGCTTTCACCCCTCCACTTT. This gives the protein CASSQDATGLSPLHF.

The V call is TRBV7-2, the J call TRBJ1-1; 9 nucleotides line up with TRBD1. CDR1 and CDR2 from the germline V gene are SGHTA and FQGNSA. V gave up 5 bases and J gave up 5 bases; unmatched junction bases: 9. This CDR3 is built from 15 residues. CDR3 DNA sequence: TGTGCCAGCAGCCCCGGACAGGGGTCATGGACTGAAGCTTTCTTT. Its protein is CASSPGQGSWTEAFF.

V is TRBV19 and J is TRBJ1-5; 9 bases map to TRBD1. The CDR3 loop spans 15 amino acids. Germline values: CDR1 LNHDA, CDR2 SQIVND (reference sequence). Germline trimming cut 3 bases from V and 9 bases from J; bases unmatched to any gene: 9. The CDR3 loop reads CASSMALTGGWPQHF. The DNA for the CDR3 is TGTGCCAGTAGTATGGCTCTGACAGGGGGTTGGCCCCAGCATTTT.

The chain links TRBV3-1 (or the pseudogene TRBV3-2) to TRBJ2-3, with 9 bases lining up with TRBD2. Germline V gives CDR1 LGHDT, CDR2 YNNKEL (reference sequence). This CDR3 comprises 17 residues. The J segment lost 0 bases and the V segment lost 3 bases, leaving 7 bases of the junction unmatched. CDR3 sequence reads: CASSHTTSGASTDTQYF. CDR3 coding DNA: TGTGCCAGCAGCCACACGACTAGCGGAGCTAGCACAGATACGCAGTATTTT.

The V and J genes are TRBV7-2 and TRBJ1-1; D not certain. The CDR3 sequence is 15 residues long. CDR1 is SGHTA, CDR2 FQGNSA, per germline. V was clipped by 1 base and J by 1 base, with 10 bases between them. CDR3 coding DNA: TGTGCCAGCAGCTTAGGCTTTCGCGGGAACACTGAAGCTTTCTTT. Its protein is CASSLGFRGNTEAFF.

The chain is built from TRBV27 and TRBJ2-3, with 13 bases fitting TRBD2. Germline V gives CDR1 MNHEY, CDR2 SMNVEV (reference sequence). CDR3 length: 21 residues. V dropped 7 bases and J dropped 2; count of bases not matched to a gene: 21. The CDR3 nucleotides are TGTGCCAGCACCCAGCGAGCGACGAGGGGACTAGCGGGACAGGACACAGATACGCAGTATTTT. The encoded protein is CASTQRATRGLAGQDTDTQYF.

This clone showed up just a few times. The chain recombines TRBV7-8 with TRBJ2-5; no clear D. CDR3 size: 11 residues. The germline V gene encodes CDR1 SGHVS and CDR2 FQNEAQ. Trimming shortened V by 5 bases and J by 2 bases, and 3 bases separated the two germline ends. CDR3 coding DNA: TGTGCCAGCAGCCCTCAAGAGACCCAGTACTTC. It yields the protein CASSPQETQYF.

The V gene is TRBV7-2, the J gene TRBJ2-2; no clear D gene. The CDR3 extends over 14 amino acids. Trimming removed 0 bases from V and 7 bases from J, with 9 bases in between. From germline, CDR1 is SGHTA and CDR2 FQGNSA. CDR3 nucleotide sequence: TGTGCCAGCAGCTTAGCGGTCTCGGGCGGGGAGCTGTTTTTT. This sequence encodes CASSLAVSGGELFF.

The chain has TRBV28 and TRBJ1-2, with D uncertain. This CDR3 is built from 11 residues. The ends were cut back, 1 base at V and 8 bases at J, with 5 bases in the middle. Germline CDR1 and CDR2: MDHEN and SYDVKM. The CDR3, as DNA: TGTGCCAGCAGTTTATTCGGGGGCTACACCTTC. Translated: CASSLFGGYTF.

The rearrangement uses TRBV6-5 and TRBJ1-1; 9 bases align to TRBD1. The CDR3 sequence is 15 residues long. The J segment lost 3 bases and the V segment lost 6 bases, leaving 8 bases of the junction unmatched. CDR1 is MNHEY, CDR2 SVGAGI, per germline. Written as DNA, the CDR3 is TGTGCCAGCAGAGGACAGGGGAAGGGCCACACTGAAGCTTTCTTT. Translated: CASRGQGKGHTEAFF.

This clone appeared once. The rearrangement joins TRBV3-1 (or the pseudogene TRBV3-2) to TRBJ1-1, with D unclear. The V gene's germline CDR1 is LGHDT and CDR2 YNNKEL (reference sequence). V gave up 1 base and J gave up 8 bases, with 11 bases separating them. This CDR3 is built from 13 residues. The CDR3 protein is CASSQGLSGEAFF. The DNA for the CDR3 is TGTGCCAGCAGCCAAGGGTTATCGGGAGAAGCTTTCTTT.

The rearrangement links TRBV5-5 to TRBJ2-2; the D is unclear. Between the trimmed V and J ends, which lost 1 base and 7 bases, there was a span of 5 bases. This CDR3 region has 12 residues. CDR1 is SGHKS, CDR2 YYEKEE, per germline (reference sequence). CDR3 residues: CASSLYNGELFF. The CDR3 coding sequence is TGTGCCAGCAGCTTGTATAACGGGGAGCTGTTTTTT.

The V and J genes are TRBV4-1 and TRBJ2-1; D might be TRBD2 (6 bases). Trimming took 0 bases from V and 8 from J, leaving 14 bases between them. The CDR3 has 15 amino acids. The germline CDR1 and CDR2 sequences are MGHRA and YSYEKL. CDR3 sequence (DNA): TGCGCCAGCAGCCAAGATGGCGGGATAAGGGATGAGCAGTTCTTC. Translating gives CASSQDGGIRDEQFF.

The V and J genes are TRBV7-2 and TRBJ1-5; 7 positions match TRBD1. V was clipped by 2 bases and J by 2 bases; unmatched bases: 3. The CDR3 is 15 residues long. Germline V lookup: CDR1 SGHTA, CDR2 FQGNSA. The DNA for the CDR3 is TGTGCCAGCAGCTTAAGGGGGCTCGGCAATCAGCCCCAGCATTTT. Translated, it gives CASSLRGLGNQPQHF. Drawing the rest from reference TRBV7-2 and TRBJ1-5, the complete variable domain is GAGVSQSPSNKVTEKGKDVELRCDPISGHTALYWYRQSLGQGLEFLIYFQGNSAPDKSGLPSDRFSAERTGGSVSTLTIQRTQQEDSAVYLCASSLRGLGNQPQHFGDGTRLSIL.

CDR3 coding DNA: TGTGCCAGCAGAGCCGGGACAGGGGCCGGGGAGCTGTTTTTT. It encodes CASRAGTGAGELFF. The chain uses TRBV6-5 and TRBJ2-2; 10 bases line up with TRBD1. Germline CDR1 reads MNHEY; CDR2 reads SVGAGI. The V and J ends lost 6 bases and 6 bases, in that order; junction bases with no gene match: 4. The CDR3 has 14 amino acids.

The V gene is TRBV6-5, the J gene TRBJ2-7, with D possibly matching TRBD2 (6 bases). This CDR3 has 11 residues. Germline CDR1 MNHEY, CDR2 SVGAGI. Trimming took 6 bases from V and 7 from J, leaving 10 bases between them. The CDR3 reads CASSIGGEQYF. The CDR3 DNA reads as TGTGCCAGCAGCATCGGGGGAGAGCAGTACTTC.

The chain uses TRBV5-5 and TRBJ2-1; D not certain. CDR1 and CDR2 (germline): SGHKS, YYEKEE (reference sequence). Trimming shortened V by 2 bases and J by 7 bases, and 13 bases separated the two germline ends. The CDR3 runs 14 residues. The CDR3 is CASSLLTHTNEQFF. Written as DNA, the CDR3 is TGTGCCAGCAGCTTATTAACACACACAAATGAGCAGTTCTTC. Full variable domain (remainder filled in from reference TRBV5-5 and TRBJ2-1): DAGVTQSPTHLIKTRGQQVTLRCSPISGHKSVSWYQQVLGQGPQFIFQYYEKEERGRGNFPDRFSARQFPNYSSELNVNALLLGDSALYLCASSLLTHTNEQFFGPGTRLTVL.

The gene calls are TRBV6-6 and TRBJ1-1; possible D gene TRBD1, 6 bases. This CDR3 comprises 16 residues. Per germline, CDR1 MNHNY and CDR2 SVGAGI (reference sequence). Trimming stripped 2 bases from V and 8 bases from J, with 21 bases between. DNA of the CDR3: TGTGCCAGCAGTTACCCCTTCCGGGCAGGGGAGTCGGAAGCTTTCTTT. Translating gives CASSYPFRAGESEAFF.

The CDR3 reads CASSLQGGNQETQYF. The CDR3 region has the DNA TGTGCCAGCTCGCTGCAAGGCGGGAACCAAGAGACCCAGTACTTC. This chain joins TRBV18 and TRBJ2-5, with D maybe TRBD2 (6 bases). Trimming removed 6 bases at V and 0 bases at J, with 14 bases between. The germline V gene has CDR1 KGHSH and CDR2 LQKENI. This CDR3 has 15 residues.

This rearrangement joins TRBV6-2 or TRBV6-3 to TRBJ1-5, with a tentative D call TRBD1 (6 bases). The germline V and J ends were trimmed by 6 bases and 4 bases, with 10 bases remaining between them. This CDR3 contains 13 residues. Germline V gene lookup returns CDR1 MNHEY and CDR2 SVGEGT. The CDR3 nucleotides read TGTGCCAGCAGCCCTACAGGGAATCAGCCCCAGCATTTT. Translation: CASSPTGNQPQHF.

The chain recombines TRBV19 with TRBJ1-5; TRBD1 agrees at 7 bases. From germline, CDR1 is LNHDA and CDR2 SQIVND (reference sequence). CDR3 length: 16 residues. Unmatched junction bases numbered 7, after V lost 3 bases and J lost 2 bases. This CDR3 is CASSIPNRGGNQPQHF. The CDR3 DNA is TGTGCCAGTAGTATCCCCAACAGGGGTGGCAATCAGCCCCAGCATTTT.

V is TRBV19 and J is TRBJ1-5; 7 bases are shared with TRBD1. CDR1 and CDR2 from the germline V gene are LNHDA and SQIVND (reference sequence). The CDR3 consists of 16 residues. The ends lost 10 bases at V and 7 bases at J; junction bases unmatched: 19. The CDR3 DNA sequence: TGTGCCACCCGTAATGTCGGCAGGGGGATTTGGCAGCCCCAGCATTTT. This gives the protein CATRNVGRGIWQPQHF.